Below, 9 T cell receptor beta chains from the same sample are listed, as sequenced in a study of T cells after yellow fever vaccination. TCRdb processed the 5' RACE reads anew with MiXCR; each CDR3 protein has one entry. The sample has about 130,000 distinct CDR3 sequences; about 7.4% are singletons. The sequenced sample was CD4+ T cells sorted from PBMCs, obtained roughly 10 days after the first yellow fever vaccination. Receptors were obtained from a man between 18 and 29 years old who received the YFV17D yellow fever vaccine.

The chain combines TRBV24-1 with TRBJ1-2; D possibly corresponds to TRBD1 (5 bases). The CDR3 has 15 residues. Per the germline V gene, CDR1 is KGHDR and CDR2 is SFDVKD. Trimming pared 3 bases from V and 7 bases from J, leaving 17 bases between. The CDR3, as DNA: TGTGCCACCAGTGATCCCACGACGGGGGTGGGTGGCTACACCTTC. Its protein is CATSDPTTGVGGYTF.

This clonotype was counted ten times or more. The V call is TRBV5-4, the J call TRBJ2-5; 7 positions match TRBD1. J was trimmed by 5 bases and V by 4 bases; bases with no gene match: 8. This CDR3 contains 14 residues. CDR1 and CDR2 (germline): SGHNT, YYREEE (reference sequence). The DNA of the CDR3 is TGTGCCAGCAGCCACAGGGGATCCCCGGAGACCCAGTACTTC. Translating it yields CASSHRGSPETQYF.

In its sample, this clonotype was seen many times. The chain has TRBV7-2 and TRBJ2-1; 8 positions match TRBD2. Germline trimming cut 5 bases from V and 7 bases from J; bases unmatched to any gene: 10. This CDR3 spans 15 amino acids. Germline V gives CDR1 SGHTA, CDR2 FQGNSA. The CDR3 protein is CASSLRLAGSNEQFF. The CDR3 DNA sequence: TGTGCCAGCAGCCTTAGGTTAGCGGGGAGTAATGAGCAGTTCTTC. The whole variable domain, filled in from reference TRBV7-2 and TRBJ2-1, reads GAGVSQSPSNKVTEKGKDVELRCDPISGHTALYWYRQSLGQGLEFLIYFQGNSAPDKSGLPSDRFSAERTGGSVSTLTIQRTQQEDSAVYLCASSLRLAGSNEQFFGPGTRLTVL.

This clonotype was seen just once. The CDR3 is CAISGSFNSPLHF. As DNA, the CDR3 is TGTGCCATCTCAGGGTCTTTTAATTCACCCCTCCACTTT. The chain couples TRBV10-3 to TRBJ1-6, with D tentatively TRBD1 (5 bases). V was cut by 8 bases and J by 6 bases, with 11 bases left in between. Germline lookup yields CDR1 ENHRY and CDR2 SYGVKD. CDR3 length equals 13 residues.

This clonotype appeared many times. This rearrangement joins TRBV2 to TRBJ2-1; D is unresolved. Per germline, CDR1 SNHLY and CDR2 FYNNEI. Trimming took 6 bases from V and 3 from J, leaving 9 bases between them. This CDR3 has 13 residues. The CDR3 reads CASRDASYNEQFF. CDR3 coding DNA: TGTGCCAGCAGGGACGCTAGCTACAATGAGCAGTTCTTC.

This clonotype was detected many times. CDR3 nucleotide sequence: TGTGCGGGGACAGGGCAGGGCACTGAAGCTTTCTTT. Encoded protein: CAGTGQGTEAFF. The chain links TRBV28 to TRBJ1-1; 9 nucleotides match TRBD1. This CDR3 is 12 amino acids long. Germline V CDR1 and CDR2: MDHEN, SYDVKM.

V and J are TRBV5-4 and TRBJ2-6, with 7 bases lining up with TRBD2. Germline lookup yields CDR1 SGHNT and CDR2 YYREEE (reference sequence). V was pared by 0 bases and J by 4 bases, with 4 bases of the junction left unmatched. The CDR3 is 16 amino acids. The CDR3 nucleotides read TGTGCCAGCAGCTTGGCCGGGGGGACCGGGGCCAACGTCCTGACTTTC. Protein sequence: CASSLAGGTGANVLTF.

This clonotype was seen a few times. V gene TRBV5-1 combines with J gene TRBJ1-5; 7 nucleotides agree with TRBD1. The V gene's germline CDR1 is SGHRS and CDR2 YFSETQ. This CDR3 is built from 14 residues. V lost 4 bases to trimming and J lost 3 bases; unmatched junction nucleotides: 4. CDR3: CASSPGQNNQPQHF. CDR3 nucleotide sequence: TGCGCCAGCAGCCCGGGACAGAACAATCAGCCCCAGCATTTT.

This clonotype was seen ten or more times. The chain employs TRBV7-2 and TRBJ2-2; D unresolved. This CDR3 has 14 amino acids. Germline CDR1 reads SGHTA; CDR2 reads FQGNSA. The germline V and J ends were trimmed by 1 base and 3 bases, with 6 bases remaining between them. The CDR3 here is CASSLVFDTGELFF. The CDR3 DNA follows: TGTGCCAGCAGCTTAGTATTCGACACCGGGGAGCTGTTTTTT.